These 18 T cell receptor beta chains share one sample of origin, sequenced in a study of control samples from healthy donors and cancer patients. Some clones are missing from TCRdb's copy, which holds only in-frame ones; the method was immunoSEQ multiplex PCR. The sample holds tens of thousands of clones, approximately 93% seen once. The sequenced material came from blood. These receptor sequences come from a man between 60 and 75 years old in good health.

This chain joins TRBV29-1 and TRBJ1-1; 12 bases are shared with TRBD1. CDR3 length: 15 residues. V lost 7 bases to trimming and J lost 5 bases; unmatched junction nucleotides: 11. CDR1 is SQVTM, CDR2 ANQGSEA, per germline. This CDR3 is CSAQTGTGGSTEAFF. The CDR3 region has the DNA TGCAGCGCCCAAACCGGGACAGGGGGCAGTACTGAAGCTTTCTTT.

This rearrangement joins TRBV30 to TRBJ1-2, with a tentative D call TRBD1 (5 bases). With 5 bases removed from V and 7 bases from J, the gap between germline ends came to 26 bases. Germline V CDR1 and CDR2: GTSNPN, SVGIG (reference sequence). The CDR3 loop spans 16 amino acids. The CDR3 is CAWLNKVGVGTAGYTF. CDR3 coding DNA: TGTGCCTGGTTGAATAAGGTCGGGGTTGGGACCGCTGGCTACACCTTC.

The genes are TRBV18 and TRBJ1-1; D gene unclear. The CDR3 contains 14 residues. Trimming took off 2 bases at V and 5 bases at J, with 12 bases between the two ends. Per the germline V gene, CDR1 is KGHSH and CDR2 is LQKENI. The chain's CDR3 is CASSPSTLSTEAFF. Written as DNA, the CDR3 is TGTGCCAGCTCACCATCGACCCTGTCGACTGAAGCTTTCTTT.

The chain employs TRBV18 and TRBJ1-1, with D perhaps matching TRBD1 (6 bases). V was clipped by 4 bases and J by 5 bases, with 14 bases between them. This CDR3 has 14 amino acids. The germline V gene encodes CDR1 KGHSH and CDR2 LQKENI. The CDR3 sequence is CASSLSQGVTEAFF. DNA for the CDR3: TGTGCCAGCTCACTATCACAGGGAGTAACTGAAGCTTTCTTT.

This chain links TRBV28 with TRBJ1-2, with D perhaps matching TRBD1 (6 bases). V shed 3 bases and J shed 7 bases, with 9 bases lying between them. This CDR3 is built from 12 residues. Germline CDR1 and CDR2: MDHEN and SYDVKM. The CDR3 DNA reads TGTGCCAGCAGTTTTCCAGGGGCTGGCTACACCTTC. Its protein is CASSFPGAGYTF.

This clone has a single count. The chain uses TRBV7-2 and TRBJ1-3; TRBD1 agrees at 8 bases. The V gene end was trimmed by 3 bases and the J gene end by 0 bases; junction bases not matched to a gene: 4. The V gene's germline CDR1 is SGHTA and CDR2 FQGNSA. This CDR3 has 16 amino acids. The CDR3 here is CASSLGQADSGNTIYF. The CDR3 bases are TGTGCCAGCAGCTTGGGACAGGCTGACTCTGGAAACACCATATATTTT.

V usage is TRBV6-6 and J usage is TRBJ2-6, with D uncertain. V was clipped by 6 bases and J by 0 bases, with 9 bases between them. CDR3 size: 15 residues. CDR1 is MNHNY, CDR2 SVGAGI, per germline (reference sequence). Here the CDR3 DNA reads TGTGCCAGCAGACCACACGGCTCTGGGGCCAACGTCCTGACTTTC. Encoded protein: CASRPHGSGANVLTF.

The chain links TRBV7-9 to TRBJ1-5; D uncertain. The V gene lost 5 bases and the J gene lost 0 bases, with 5 bases spanning the gap. This CDR3 has 13 residues. CDR1 and CDR2 (germline): SEHNR, FQNEAQ (reference sequence). As DNA, the CDR3 is TGTGCCAGCAGCCGGGATAGCAATCAGCCCCAGCATTTT. Translated: CASSRDSNQPQHF.

The J gene is TRBJ1-2, the V gene TRBV10-3; 9 bases match TRBD1. V trimming: 6 bases; J trimming: 4 bases; junction bases outside the gene matches: 3. This CDR3 is 13 amino acids long. Germline V gene lookup returns CDR1 ENHRY and CDR2 SYGVKD. For the CDR3, the DNA is TGTGCCATCAGACAGGGGGCGGGCTATGGCTACACCTTC. Translation gives CAIRQGAGYGYTF.

This rearrangement joins TRBV24-1 to TRBJ1-5, with D perhaps matching TRBD1 (6 bases). V was clipped by 3 bases and J by 7 bases, with 12 bases between them. The germline V gene encodes CDR1 KGHDR and CDR2 SFDVKD. The CDR3 runs 14 residues. The CDR3 spells CATSDRGAWQPQHF. CDR3 bases: TGTGCCACCAGTGATAGGGGGGCATGGCAGCCCCAGCATTTT.

The genes are TRBV2 and TRBJ1-1, with no clear D. There are 14 residues in the CDR3. Trimming removed 8 bases at V and 5 bases at J, with 18 bases between. CDR1 is SNHLY, CDR2 FYNNEI, per germline. The CDR3, as DNA: TGTGCCAGCTATCGGTCATCCTTGGGAACTGAAGCTTTCTTT. Its protein is CASYRSSLGTEAFF.

The CDR3 nucleotides are TGTGCCAGCAGCGCAGACTCGAGCTCCTACAATGAGCAGTTCTTC. Residues: CASSADSSSYNEQFF. The chain employs TRBV9 and TRBJ2-1; D gene unclear. This CDR3 region has 15 residues. Germline V lookup: CDR1 SGDLS, CDR2 YYNGEE. V dropped 3 bases and J dropped 0 bases, with 10 bases sitting between them.

The chain combines TRBV28 with TRBJ2-1; D remains unclear. The CDR3 is 13 residues long. V was pared by 2 bases and J by 9 bases, with 11 bases between. CDR1 and CDR2 (germline): MDHEN, SYDVKM. Here the CDR3 DNA reads TGTGCCAGCAGTTTAGGATTTTCGGGTGAGCAGTTCTTC. Residues: CASSLGFSGEQFF.

This chain joins TRBV4-1 and TRBJ2-5; maybe TRBD1 (5 bases). V was shortened by 4 bases and J by 5 bases, with 11 bases between the two germline ends. CDR1 is MGHRA, CDR2 YSYEKL, per germline. CDR3 length equals 13 residues. The DNA for the CDR3 is TGCGCCAGCAGCCGGGCAGGGTTTGAGACCCAGTACTTC. This codes for CASSRAGFETQYF.

The chain couples TRBV6-5 to TRBJ2-3, with a weak D call TRBD2 (6 bases). The CDR3 loop spans 15 amino acids. The V gene lost 6 bases and the J gene lost 0 bases, with 13 bases spanning the gap. Germline assignment: CDR1 MNHEY and CDR2 SVGAGI. The CDR3 nucleotides are TGTGCCAGCAGCCCCGGACTACCGAGCACAGATACGCAGTATTTT. It is translated as CASSPGLPSTDTQYF.

The chain carries TRBV7-2 and TRBJ1-2, with D possibly matching TRBD1 (5 bases). The CDR3 has 13 residues. Germline lookup yields CDR1 SGHTA and CDR2 FQGNSA. V was trimmed by 6 bases and J by 2 bases, leaving 10 bases between them. This chain's CDR3 is CASRADRNYGYTF. For the CDR3, the DNA is TGTGCCAGCAGAGCCGACAGAAACTATGGCTACACCTTC.

The sample holds one count of this clone. This rearrangement joins TRBV10-3 to TRBJ2-1, with TRBD1 matching over 9 bases. Trimming at V came to 1 base and at J to 7 bases, leaving 11 bases not matched to a gene. Per germline, CDR1 ENHRY and CDR2 SYGVKD. This CDR3 spans 17 amino acids. Written as DNA, the CDR3 is TGTGCCATCAGTGAGTTAATGGTACAGGGGGCGGTGAATGAGCAGTTCTTC. Its protein is CAISELMVQGAVNEQFF.

The chain links TRBV7-2 to TRBJ2-7; TRBD1 matches at 9 bases. The V gene end was trimmed by 5 bases and the J gene end by 2 bases; junction bases not matched to a gene: 7. Germline CDR1 is SGHTA and CDR2 is FQGNSA. This CDR3 comprises 15 residues. CDR3 DNA: TGTGCCAGCAGCCTGGGGACAGGGAGGCCCTACGAGCAGTACTTC. Amino acids: CASSLGTGRPYEQYF.